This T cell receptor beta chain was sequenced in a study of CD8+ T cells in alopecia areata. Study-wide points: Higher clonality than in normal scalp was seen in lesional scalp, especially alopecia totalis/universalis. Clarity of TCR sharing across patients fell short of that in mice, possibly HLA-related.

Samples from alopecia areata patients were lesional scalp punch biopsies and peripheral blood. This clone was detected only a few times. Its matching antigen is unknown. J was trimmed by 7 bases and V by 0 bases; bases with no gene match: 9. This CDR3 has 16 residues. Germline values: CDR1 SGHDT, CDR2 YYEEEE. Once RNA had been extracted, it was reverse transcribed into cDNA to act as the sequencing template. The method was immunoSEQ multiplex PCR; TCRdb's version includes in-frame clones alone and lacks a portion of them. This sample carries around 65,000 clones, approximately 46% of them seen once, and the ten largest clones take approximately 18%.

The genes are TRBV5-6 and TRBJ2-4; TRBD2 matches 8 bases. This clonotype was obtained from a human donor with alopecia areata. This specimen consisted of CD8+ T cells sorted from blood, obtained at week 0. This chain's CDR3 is CASSLDGSGMPNIQYF. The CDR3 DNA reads TGTGCCAGCAGCTTGGATGGTAGCGGGATGCCTAACATTCAGTACTTC. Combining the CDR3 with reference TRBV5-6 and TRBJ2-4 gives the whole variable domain DAGVTQSPTHLIKTRGQQVTLRCSPKSGHDTVSWYQQALGQGPQFIFQYYEEEERQRGNFPDRFSGHQFPNYSSELNVNALLLGDSALYLCASSLDGSGMPNIQYFGAGTRLSVL.